These 22 T cell receptor beta chains originate from one sample sequenced in a study of blood T cell repertoires in COVID-19. Profiled with immunoSEQ multiplex PCR; TCRdb holds only in-frame clones, not every one. The sample lists about 120,000 clones; 87% were seen once. The sample taken for sequencing was peripheral blood. The receptors here all came from a woman aged 50 to 60 with acute or convalescent COVID-19.

The V gene is TRBV6-1, the J gene TRBJ1-5; D possibly corresponds to TRBD1 (6 bases). The CDR3 spans 17 residues. Germline V gene sequence: CDR1 MNHNS, CDR2 SASEGT. V lost 4 bases and J lost 1, with 17 bases in between. CDR3 in amino acids: CASSAYPRGESNQPQHF. CDR3 nucleotides: TGTGCCAGCAGTGCCTACCCCAGGGGCGAGAGCAATCAGCCCCAGCATTTT.

The chain carries TRBV27 and TRBJ2-7, with 8 bases aligning to TRBD2. The CDR3 runs to 17 residues. The V segment lost 6 bases and the J segment 3 bases; nucleotides outside the gene matches: 16. CDR1 MNHEY and CDR2 SMNVEV come from the germline V gene (reference sequence). CDR3 bases: TGTGCCAGCAGCCCACCTTTTCGTGGGCGGGGGGACTACGAGCAGTACTTC. Amino acid sequence: CASSPPFRGRGDYEQYF.

The chain links TRBV27 to TRBJ2-3; possible D gene TRBD2, 5 bases. The CDR3 totals 19 residues. V dropped 4 bases and J dropped 0 bases, with 23 bases sitting between them. CDR1 and CDR2 (germline): MNHEY, SMNVEV (reference sequence). The CDR3 nucleotides are TGTGCCAGCAGTTCCCAACCTCCCCGGGGTGGACCTAGCACAGATACGCAGTATTTT. Translation gives CASSSQPPRGGPSTDTQYF.

CDR3 amino acids: CASSQGTQFNEQFF. The CDR3 DNA sequence: TGCGCCAGCAGCCAAGGGACACAGTTCAATGAGCAGTTCTTC. The genes are TRBV4-1 and TRBJ2-1; possibly TRBD1 for D (5 bases). V was pared by 1 base and J by 6 bases, with 10 bases between. The CDR3 loop spans 14 amino acids. Germline V gene sequence: CDR1 MGHRA, CDR2 YSYEKL.

This clone showed up just a few times. The chain has TRBV4-2 and TRBJ2-3, with D uncertain. Trimming left V 4 bases short and J 1 base short, with 15 bases between. Per the germline V gene, CDR1 is LGHNA and CDR2 is YNFKEQ. The CDR3 covers 16 residues. The CDR3 DNA is TGTGCCAGCAGCCTGGCCGCCTCCGCCCGCACAGATACGCAGTATTTT. This codes for CASSLAASARTDTQYF.

The V and J genes are TRBV9 and TRBJ1-5; D is ambiguous. Germline values: CDR1 SGDLS, CDR2 YYNGEE. The CDR3 length is 14 residues. The V gene lost 0 bases and the J gene lost 3 bases, with 7 bases spanning the gap. The CDR3, as DNA: TGTGCCAGCAGCGTAGACGGTATCAATCAGCCCCAGCATTTT. Translated: CASSVDGINQPQHF. Supplemented by reference TRBV9 and TRBJ1-5, the full variable domain reads DSGVTQTPKHLITATGQRVTLRCSPRSGDLSVYWYQQSLDQGLQFLIQYYNGEERAKGNILERFSAQQFPDLHSELNLSSLELGDSALYFCASSVDGINQPQHFGDGTRLSIL.

The J gene is TRBJ2-5, the V gene TRBV19; TRBD1 is a possible D gene (6 bases). V was cut by 5 bases and J by 5 bases, with 21 bases left in between. Per the germline V gene, CDR1 is LNHDA and CDR2 is SQIVND (reference sequence). The CDR3 is made up of 16 amino acids. CDR3 amino acids: CASSDPPGLGAETQYF. The DNA for the CDR3 is TGTGCCAGTAGTGATCCCCCTGGGTTGGGGGCCGAGACCCAGTACTTC.

The chain is built from TRBV10-3 and TRBJ1-1; D possibly corresponds to TRBD1 (5 bases). CDR1 is ENHRY and CDR2 is SYGVKD in the germline V gene. V lost 6 bases and J 1 base, leaving 15 bases between the germline ends. The CDR3 loop spans 15 amino acids. CDR3 sequence reads: CAISATDRRNTEAFF. The CDR3 DNA reads TGTGCCATCAGCGCGACAGATCGAAGGAACACTGAAGCTTTCTTT.

DNA of the CDR3: TGTGCCAGCAGTTCAGGGGTATACAATCAGCCCCAGCATTTT. Translation gives CASSSGVYNQPQHF. The V gene is TRBV6-1, the J gene TRBJ1-5; D may be TRBD1 (6 bases). Between the trimmed V and J ends, which lost 5 bases and 3 bases, there was a span of 11 bases. The CDR3 sequence is 14 residues long. Germline CDR1 and CDR2: MNHNS and SASEGT.

This sequence joins TRBV10-3 and TRBJ1-5, with TRBD1 identical over 7 bases. There are 15 residues in the CDR3. The V gene end was trimmed by 6 bases and the J gene end by 5 bases; junction bases not matched to a gene: 10. The germline V gene has CDR1 ENHRY and CDR2 SYGVKD. The CDR3 loop is CAIRPRDSPDQPQHF. CDR3 in DNA: TGTGCCATCAGGCCCCGGGACAGCCCCGATCAGCCCCAGCATTTT.

This chain connects TRBV2 to TRBJ2-5, with 8 nucleotides matching TRBD1. This CDR3 is built from 13 residues. Germline trimming cut 11 bases from V and 5 bases from J; bases unmatched to any gene: 10. Germline V gene lookup returns CDR1 SNHLY and CDR2 FYNNEI. This chain's CDR3 is CAGAQGARETQYF. In DNA, the CDR3 is TGTGCCGGGGCCCAGGGGGCGAGGGAGACCCAGTACTTC. The variable domain in full, with the rest retrieved from reference TRBV2 and TRBJ2-5, is EPEVTQTPSHQVTQMGQEVILRCVPISNHLYFYWYRQILGQKVEFLVSFYNNEISEKSEIFDDQFSVERPDGSNFTLKIRSTKLEDSAMYFCAGAQGARETQYFGPGTRLLVL.

The genes are TRBV6-1 and TRBJ1-4; unclear D gene. The V gene's germline CDR1 is MNHNS and CDR2 SASEGT. The CDR3 contains 13 residues. Between the trimmed V and J ends, which lost 2 bases and 5 bases, there was a span of 6 bases. CDR3: CASSEMRNEKLFF. Written as DNA, the CDR3 is TGTGCCAGCAGTGAAATGAGGAATGAAAAACTGTTTTTT.

The CDR3 is CATSDRVTDTQYF. In DNA, the CDR3 is TGTGCCACCAGCGACAGGGTCACAGATACGCAGTATTTT. This sequence joins TRBV24-1 and TRBJ2-3, with 7 bases fitting TRBD1. The CDR3 is made up of 13 amino acids. Germline loops: CDR1 KGHDR, CDR2 SFDVKD. The ends lost 7 bases at V and 2 bases at J; junction bases unmatched: 2.

The rearrangement links TRBV19 to TRBJ2-1; D may be TRBD2 (6 bases). This CDR3 comprises 13 residues. The V gene lost 5 bases and the J gene lost 9 bases, with 14 bases spanning the gap. CDR1 is LNHDA, CDR2 SQIVND, per germline (reference sequence). The CDR3: CASSWDSGSEQFF. CDR3 in DNA: TGTGCCAGTAGTTGGGACTCGGGGAGTGAGCAGTTCTTC.

The rearrangement uses TRBV7-3 and TRBJ2-1, with 8 positions matching TRBD2. The CDR3 has 18 amino acids. V was pared by 1 base and J by 0 bases, with 8 bases of the junction left unmatched. The germline V gene has CDR1 SGHTA and CDR2 FQGTGA. CDR3 protein: CASSLKGSGGRSYNEQFF. The CDR3 coding sequence is TGTGCCAGCAGCTTAAAAGGGAGCGGGGGCCGCTCCTACAATGAGCAGTTCTTC.

This rearrangement joins TRBV11-3 to TRBJ2-2; D not resolved. This CDR3 spans 12 amino acids. The germline gives CDR1 SGHNT, CDR2 YENEEA. Trimming removed 5 bases from V and 5 bases from J, with 6 bases in between. CDR3 bases: TGTGCCAGCAGCCCTGTGACCGGGGAGCTGTTTTTT. Its translation: CASSPVTGELFF. The variable domain in full, completed from reference TRBV11-3 and TRBJ2-2, reads EAGVVQSPRYKIIEKKQPVAFWCNPISGHNTLYWYLQNLGQGPELLIRYENEEAVDDSQLPKDRFSAERLKGVDSTLKIQPAELGDSAVYLCASSPVTGELFFGEGSRLTVL.

The chain carries TRBV9 and TRBJ1-1, with TRBD1 matching 8 bases. Germline V gene sequence: CDR1 SGDLS, CDR2 YYNGEE. Losses at the gene ends were 4 bases for V and 5 bases for J; bases not matched to a gene: 7. The CDR3 contains 14 residues. The CDR3 region has the DNA TGTGCCAGCAGCTTCAGGACAGGGAGTACTGAAGCTTTCTTT. It is translated as CASSFRTGSTEAFF. The whole variable domain, remainder taken from reference TRBV9 and TRBJ1-1, is DSGVTQTPKHLITATGQRVTLRCSPRSGDLSVYWYQQSLDQGLQFLIQYYNGEERAKGNILERFSAQQFPDLHSELNLSSLELGDSALYFCASSFRTGSTEAFFGQGTRLTVV.

V usage is TRBV5-1 and J usage is TRBJ1-2, with 10 bases matching TRBD1. The CDR3 covers 15 residues. The germline V gene encodes CDR1 SGHRS and CDR2 YFSETQ. V trimming: 4 bases; J trimming: 8 bases; junction bases outside the gene matches: 11. DNA for the CDR3: TGCGCCAGCAGCACTTGGACAGGGGGAACTGACGGCTACACCTTC. Translating gives CASSTWTGGTDGYTF.

The chain recombines TRBV10-2 with TRBJ2-1; TRBD1 agrees at 10 bases. This CDR3 is 15 amino acids long. Germline CDR1 and CDR2: WSHSY and SAAADI. With V trimmed by 8 bases and J by 4 bases, 8 bases remained unmatched. Here the CDR3 DNA reads TGCGCCAGCGGGTCCGGGACAGGGGTGTACAATGAGCAGTTCTTC. Its protein product is CASGSGTGVYNEQFF.

This clone was observed a few times. The chain is built from TRBV5-1 and TRBJ1-1; possibly TRBD1 for D (6 bases). Germline V gene data show CDR1 as SGHRS and CDR2 as YFSETQ. Deletions cut 5 bases from V and 10 bases from J, with 24 bases between. CDR3 size: 15 residues. The CDR3 region has the DNA TGCGCCAGCAGTTCCGAATCACAGGGTCAATTAGGAGCTTTCTTT. Amino acids: CASSSESQGQLGAFF.

This chain connects TRBV7-2 to TRBJ2-7; D ambiguous. V gave up 2 bases and J gave up 6 bases, with 17 bases separating them. Germline V CDR1 and CDR2: SGHTA, FQGNSA. CDR3 size: 15 residues. In nucleotides, the CDR3 is TGTGCCAGCAGCTTAACCGCGTTCAGCCCAGGCGAGCAGTACTTC. This translates into CASSLTAFSPGEQYF.

This chain connects TRBV10-3 to TRBJ2-3, with a tentative D call TRBD1 (6 bases). The CDR3 covers 14 residues. Germline V gene sequence: CDR1 ENHRY, CDR2 SYGVKD. Trimming cost V 3 bases and J 4 bases, with 11 bases left between them. The DNA of the CDR3 is TGTGCCATCAGTGACGGTGGGGGCGCAGATACGCAGTATTTT. It yields the protein CAISDGGGADTQYF.